The TCR beta chain described here comes from a study of blood T cell repertoires in COVID-19. Across the whole study: Samples representing acute and convalescent COVID-19 were sourced from the United States, Italy and Spain.

Participants were aged about 18 to 95 years, lived in roughly 25 US areas, and enrolled virtually. Symptom resolution, clearance, or two negative PCRs marked the recovered donors of Cohort 3. Some clones are missing from TCRdb's copy, which holds only in-frame ones; the method was immunoSEQ multiplex PCR. Found here are about 370,000 clones, around 91% of them singletons; the top ten hold 1%. The specimen sequenced was PBMCs or T cells enriched from blood (not recorded which). The TCR was taken from a man in his late teens or twenties who had recovered from COVID-19.

The CDR3 loop reads CASSFPQGESSGELFF. In DNA, the CDR3 is TGCGCCAGCAGCTTCCCACAGGGGGAGTCGTCCGGGGAGCTGTTTTTT. The chain combines TRBV5-1 with TRBJ2-2; 8 nucleotides agree with TRBD1. Germline lookup yields CDR1 SGHRS and CDR2 YFSETQ. The CDR3 extends over 16 amino acids. J gave up 6 bases and V 2 bases, and 9 bases lay outside the gene matches.